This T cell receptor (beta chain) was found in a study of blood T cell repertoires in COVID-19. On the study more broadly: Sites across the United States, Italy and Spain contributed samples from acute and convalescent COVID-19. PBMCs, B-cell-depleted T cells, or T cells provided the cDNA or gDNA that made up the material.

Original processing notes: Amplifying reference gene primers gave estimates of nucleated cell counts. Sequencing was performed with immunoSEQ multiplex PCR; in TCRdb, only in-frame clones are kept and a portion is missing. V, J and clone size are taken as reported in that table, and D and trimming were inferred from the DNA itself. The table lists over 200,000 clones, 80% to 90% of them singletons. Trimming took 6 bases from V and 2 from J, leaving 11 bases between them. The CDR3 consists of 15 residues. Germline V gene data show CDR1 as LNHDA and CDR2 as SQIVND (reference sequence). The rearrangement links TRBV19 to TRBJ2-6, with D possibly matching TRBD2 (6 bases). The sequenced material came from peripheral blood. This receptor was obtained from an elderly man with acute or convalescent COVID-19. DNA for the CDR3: TGTGCCAGTAGCGATGGGACTGCTGGGGCCAACGTCCTGACTTTC. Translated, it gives CASSDGTAGANVLTF. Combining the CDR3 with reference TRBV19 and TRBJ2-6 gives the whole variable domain DGGITQSPKYLFRKEGQNVTLSCEQNLNHDAMYWYRQDPGQGLRLIYYSQIVNDFQKGDIAEGYSVSREKKESFPLTVTSAQKNPTAFYLCASSDGTAGANVLTFGAGSRLTVL.